The 20 T cell receptor beta chains below come from one sample, sequenced in a study of PD-1 blockade in classical Hodgkin lymphoma. Time point indicated: cycle 4 day 1 (C4D1), after more than five weeks of nivolumab. Exposure to brentuximab vedotin varied, and each patient had relapsed following autologous stem cell transplantation. TCRdb's table, derived via immunoSEQ multiplex PCR, lists solely in-frame clones and lacks some. Of 110,000 or so clones in the sample, more than 70% were seen once. Sequencing used peripheral blood mononuclear cells (PBMCs), obtained before the fourth cycle of nivolumab. The origin of the receptors is a human donor with classical Hodgkin lymphoma.

V gene TRBV9 combines with J gene TRBJ2-1; no clear D. V lost 0 bases to trimming and J lost 4 bases, with 8 bases between them. The CDR3 spans 14 residues. From germline, CDR1 is SGDLS and CDR2 YYNGEE. CDR3 nucleotides: TGTGCCAGCAGCGTAGCGGTAGCTTACAATGAGCAGTTCTTC. It encodes CASSVAVAYNEQFF.

The J gene is TRBJ1-1, the V gene TRBV7-9; D remains ambiguous. The CDR3 covers 14 residues. From germline, CDR1 is SEHNR and CDR2 FQNEAQ (reference sequence). The ends were cut back, 5 bases at V and 2 bases at J, with 12 bases in the middle. Here the CDR3 reads CASSEGSVNTEAFF. DNA for the CDR3: TGTGCCAGCAGCGAGGGTTCGGTAAACACTGAAGCTTTCTTT.

The chain has TRBV2 and TRBJ1-3; 10 nucleotides line up with TRBD1. V trimming: 3 bases; J trimming: 0 bases; junction bases outside the gene matches: 2. This CDR3 spans 16 amino acids. The germline V gene has CDR1 SNHLY and CDR2 FYNNEI. The CDR3 DNA sequence: TGTGCCAGCAGTGAGGGACAGGGGAACTCTGGAAACACCATATATTTT. Encoded protein: CASSEGQGNSGNTIYF.

The gene calls are TRBV18 and TRBJ1-2; perhaps TRBD1 as D (6 bases). The CDR3 is made up of 15 amino acids. Germline V gene sequence: CDR1 KGHSH, CDR2 LQKENI. V dropped 1 base and J dropped 6 bases, with 15 bases sitting between them. CDR3 amino acids: CASSPLVGGAHGYTF. DNA for the CDR3: TGTGCCAGCTCACCACTTGTAGGGGGGGCCCATGGCTACACCTTC.

The V and J genes are TRBV5-6 and TRBJ2-4; D remains ambiguous. V shed 1 base and J shed 6 bases, with 5 bases lying between them. Germline lookup yields CDR1 SGHDT and CDR2 YYEEEE. There are 12 residues in the CDR3. CDR3 coding DNA: TGTGCCAGCAGCTTGAAACCAAACATTCAGTACTTC. Its translation: CASSLKPNIQYF.

The chain uses TRBV2 and TRBJ1-1; D is uncertain. V was cut by 4 bases and J by 5 bases, with 11 bases left in between. The CDR3 is 13 residues long. CDR1 and CDR2 from the germline V gene are SNHLY and FYNNEI. The CDR3 loop is CASSVEEGTEAFF. CDR3 DNA sequence: TGTGCCAGCAGTGTAGAGGAAGGGACTGAAGCTTTCTTT.

Turning to this clone: Germline is not matched at one junction end, which may reflect a read error. The chain has TRBV18 and TRBJ2-7; the match to TRBD2 covers 11 bases. This CDR3 contains 14 residues. Germline assignment: CDR1 KGHSH and CDR2 LQKENI. The CDR3: CASSPLAGELEQYF. The CDR3 nucleotides are TGTGCCAGCTCCCCACTAGCGGGAGAATTGGAGCAGTACTTC.

The rearrangement joins TRBV6-6 to TRBJ2-1; 8 positions agree with TRBD2. CDR1 is MNHNY, CDR2 SVGAGI, per germline (reference sequence). There are 14 residues in the CDR3. The junction had 7 bases not matched to a gene; V was cut back by 11 bases and J by 1 base. The CDR3: CASKAGESYNEQFF. The CDR3 nucleotides are TGTGCCTCAAAAGCGGGAGAGTCCTACAATGAGCAGTTCTTC.

The chain recombines TRBV19 with TRBJ2-7; tentatively, D is TRBD1 (5 bases). Germline V lookup: CDR1 LNHDA, CDR2 SQIVND (reference sequence). The length of the CDR3 is 11 residues. Trimming removed 3 bases at V and 6 bases at J, with 6 bases between. The CDR3 bases are TGTGCCAGTAGTATGGGGCTCGAGCAGTACTTC. Residues: CASSMGLEQYF.

The chain uses TRBV27 and TRBJ2-3; D is uncertain. V was trimmed by 3 bases and J by 0 bases, leaving 10 bases between them. The CDR3 is 15 amino acids. Per germline, CDR1 MNHEY and CDR2 SMNVEV (reference sequence). The DNA of the CDR3 is TGTGCCAGCAGTTTTTCCTCGGCTAGCACAGATACGCAGTATTTT. As protein: CASSFSSASTDTQYF.

This chain uses TRBV2 with TRBJ2-2; TRBD2 matches at 8 bases. The CDR3 sequence is 14 residues long. In germline, CDR1 is SNHLY, CDR2 FYNNEI. Unmatched junction bases numbered 5, after V lost 8 bases and J lost 3 bases. Here the CDR3 reads CASGAGVDTGELFF. The CDR3 DNA reads as TGTGCCAGCGGAGCGGGAGTAGACACCGGGGAGCTGTTTTTT.

This clone was observed a single time. The chain links TRBV10-1 to TRBJ2-2, with D unclear. Germline CDR1 and CDR2: WNHNN and SYGVQD (reference sequence). V lost 3 bases to trimming and J lost 0 bases, with 17 bases between them. This CDR3 spans 18 amino acids. The CDR3 here is CASSDRVTTKPNTGELFF. The CDR3, as DNA: TGCGCCAGCAGTGATCGAGTCACGACCAAACCGAACACCGGGGAGCTGTTTTTT.

V usage is TRBV6-1 and J usage is TRBJ2-5; possible D gene TRBD2, 6 bases. The germline gives CDR1 MNHNS, CDR2 SASEGT. CDR3 length: 17 residues. Trimming cost V 1 base and J 5 bases, with 20 bases left between them. CDR3 coding DNA: TGTGCCAGCAGTGAAGATGGACGCGGGGTTTTCCTTGAGACCCAGTACTTC. This codes for CASSEDGRGVFLETQYF.

The chain joins TRBV11-3 to TRBJ2-7; the D is unclear. Germline assignment: CDR1 SGHNT and CDR2 YENEEA. The V and J ends lost 3 bases and 2 bases respectively, with 14 bases between them. This CDR3 has 15 amino acids. CDR3 in DNA: TGTGCCAGCAGCTTGCACATAGACGGTCCCTACGAGCAGTACTTC. It specifies CASSLHIDGPYEQYF.

J is TRBJ2-1 and V is TRBV10-2; weak D call: TRBD1 (5 bases). In germline, CDR1 is WSHSY, CDR2 SAAADI. The CDR3 consists of 13 residues. With 4 bases removed from V and 5 bases from J, the gap between germline ends came to 9 bases. CDR3 residues: CASSGQKDNEQFF. DNA for the CDR3: TGCGCCAGCAGTGGACAGAAAGACAATGAGCAGTTCTTC.

This rearrangement joins TRBV27 to TRBJ1-5, with 8 nucleotides matching TRBD1. V lost 0 bases, J lost 6 bases, and 1 base stayed unmatched. Germline V gives CDR1 MNHEY, CDR2 SMNVEV (reference sequence). The CDR3 spans 14 residues. The CDR3 here is CASSLSTGAQPQHF. CDR3 coding DNA: TGTGCCAGCAGTTTATCGACAGGGGCTCAGCCCCAGCATTTT.

This chain connects TRBV27 to TRBJ2-7; 13 nucleotides align to TRBD2. V lost 6 bases to trimming and J lost 4 bases; unmatched junction nucleotides: 3. The CDR3 runs 14 residues. CDR1 and CDR2 (germline): MNHEY, SMNVEV (reference sequence). Here the CDR3 reads CASRPGLAGYEQYF. The DNA of the CDR3 is TGTGCCAGCAGACCGGGACTAGCGGGGTACGAGCAGTACTTC.

A remark on this clone: The junction departs from germline at one end; a sequencing error may be responsible. The chain combines TRBV9 with TRBJ1-6; D is uncertain. CDR1 is SGDLS and CDR2 is YYNGEE in the germline V gene. The CDR3 contains 14 residues. The CDR3 protein is CASSVGVDNPPLHF. The CDR3 DNA reads TGTGCCAGCAGCGTAGGGGTCGATAATCCACCCCTCCACTTT.

This chain joins TRBV7-9 and TRBJ2-7; 10 bases are shared with TRBD1. Germline assignment: CDR1 SEHNR and CDR2 FQNEAQ (reference sequence). The CDR3 sequence is 13 residues long. V was clipped by 6 bases and J by 5 bases; unmatched bases: 4. The CDR3 DNA is TGTGCCAGCAGTTATGGGACAGGGGACGAGCAGTACTTC. This translates into CASSYGTGDEQYF.

The chain combines TRBV4-1 with TRBJ2-5; D might be TRBD1 or TRBD2, each matching 6 bases. Germline CDR1 is MGHRA and CDR2 is YSYEKL. Trimming removed 0 bases at V and 4 bases at J, with 15 bases between. The CDR3 contains 16 residues. The CDR3, as DNA: TGCGCCAGCAGCCAAGATGGGAGGCGAGGGGGAGAGACCCAGTACTTC. Its protein product is CASSQDGRRGGETQYF.